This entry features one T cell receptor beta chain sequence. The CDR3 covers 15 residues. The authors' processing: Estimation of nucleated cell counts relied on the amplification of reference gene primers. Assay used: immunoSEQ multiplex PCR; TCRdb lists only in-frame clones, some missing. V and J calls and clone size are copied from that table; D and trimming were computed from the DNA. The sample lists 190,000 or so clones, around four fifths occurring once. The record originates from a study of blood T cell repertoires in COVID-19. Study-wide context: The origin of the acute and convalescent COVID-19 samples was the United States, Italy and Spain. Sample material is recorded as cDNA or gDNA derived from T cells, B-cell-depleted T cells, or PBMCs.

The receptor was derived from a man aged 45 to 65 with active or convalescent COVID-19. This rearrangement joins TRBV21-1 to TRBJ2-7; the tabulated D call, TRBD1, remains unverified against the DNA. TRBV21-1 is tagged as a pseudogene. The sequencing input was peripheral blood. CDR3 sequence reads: CASSVPGTGPYEQYF. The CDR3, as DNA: TGTGCCAGCAGCGTTCCCGGGACAGGGCCCTACGAGCAGTACTTC.